The clone carrying this TCR beta chain was counted only a few times. The V segment lost 6 bases and the J segment 8 bases; nucleotides outside the gene matches: 8. The CDR3 consists of 13 residues. Germline CDR1 reads KGHSH; CDR2 reads LQKENI. Regarding time point: peripheral blood 6 weeks after treatment start. Locally advanced or metastatic urothelial carcinoma was diagnosed in the patients. This record belongs to a study of PD-L1 blockade in urothelial cancer. Across the study: Beginning in about 2014, patients received atezolizumab, given as 1,200 mg intravenously every 3 weeks. Between 0 and 3 prior chemotherapy regimens had been given to patients. T cell content in blood samples showed a median of about 150,000.

Assay: immunoSEQ multiplex PCR; the TCRdb copy retains only in-frame clones and omits some. The data hold 120,000 or so clones, with 86% observed a single time. This receptor was identified in a man aged 45 to 65 with urothelial cancer. Sample: PBMCs, taken around atezolizumab (anti-PD-L1) treatment. The chain has TRBV18 and TRBJ1-2, with 8 bases identical to TRBD1. DNA for the CDR3: TGTGCCAGCTCCCCGGGACAGGTGGAGGGCTACACCTTC. This gives the protein CASSPGQVEGYTF.